This T cell receptor beta chain was sequenced in a study of OX40 agonist ivuxolimab in advanced cancers. Study-level findings and limits: Expanded clones belonging to CD8+ T cells outnumbered, on average, those of CD4+.

As for this clone: What it binds is unknown.

The CDR3 loop spans 14 amino acids. Germline CDR1 is SGDLS and CDR2 is YYNGEE. Trimming took 0 bases from V and 6 from J, leaving 10 bases between them. Produced via immunoSEQ multiplex PCR; TCRdb's table is partial and in-frame only. The table records tens of thousands of clones, 80% to 90% of them present only once. Sample: CD4+ or CD8+ T cells sorted from blood, taken in a trial of the OX40 agonist ivuxolimab. The J gene is TRBJ1-5, the V gene TRBV9, with D unresolved. The receptor comes from an adult with an advanced solid tumor such as melanoma, head and neck, liver or kidney cancer. CDR3 region: CASSVDGSGQPQHF. DNA for the CDR3: TGTGCCAGCAGCGTAGATGGGTCGGGTCAGCCCCAGCATTTT.